A selection of T cell receptor beta chains follows, all from one sample in a study of brain T cells in children with intractable seizures. Assay: immunoSEQ multiplex PCR; the TCRdb copy retains only in-frame clones and omits some. The sample consists of under 400,000 clones, over 90% of them appearing once. The specimen was peripheral blood, collected approximately 5 months after surgery. The receptors here all came from a boy in the first two years of life with tuberous sclerosis and intractable seizures. Both conserved end residues are part of each CDR3. A D gene is named only where the DNA matches it firmly. The size field is filled for only some rows; it gives once, few, many or a size class.

D: NA; V: TRBV6-5; J: TRBJ2-6; size: NA; DNA: TGTGCCAGCACCGCCTCTGGGGCCAACGTCCTGACTTTC; CDR3: CASTASGANVLTF
D: NA; V: TRBV6-4; J: TRBJ2-3; size: NA; DNA: TGTGCCAGCAGTGACTCGTACGTGACAGATACGCAGTATTTT; CDR3: CASSDSYVTDTQYF
D: TRBD1; V: TRBV5-8; J: TRBJ1-2; size: NA; DNA: TGTGCCACCGCAAGCGGACAGGGGGTTCCTTATGGCTACACCTTC; CDR3: CATASGQGVPYGYTF
D: NA; V: TRBV11-3; J: TRBJ1-1; size: NA; DNA: TGTGCCAGCAGCTTTTCAGGGGTTGCTGAAGCTTTCTTT; CDR3: CASSFSGVAEAFF
D: NA; V: TRBV29-1; J: TRBJ2-1; size: NA; DNA: TGCAGCGCCAGCAGGACCTACAATGAGCAGTTCTTC; CDR3: CSASRTYNEQFF
D: NA; V: TRBV5-1; J: TRBJ1-1; size: once; DNA: TGCGCCAGCAGCTTGGAAGCACGGGAAGCTTTCTTT; CDR3: CASSLEAREAFF
D: NA; V: TRBV30; J: TRBJ2-2; size: NA; DNA: TGTGCCTGGAGACAAGGGGGTCCGAACACCGGGGAGCTGTTTTTT; CDR3: CAWRQGGPNTGELFF
D: TRBD1; V: TRBV29-1; J: TRBJ1-1; size: NA; DNA: TGCAGCGTCCAGGGGGCCCTGGGGGCTTTCTTT; CDR3: CSVQGALGAFF
D: NA; V: TRBV5-1; J: TRBJ1-5; size: NA; DNA: TGCGCCAGCAGCCTTGATCAGGACAATAGCAATCAGCCCCAGCATTTT; CDR3: CASSLDQDNSNQPQHF
D: TRBD1; V: TRBV27; J: TRBJ1-5; size: NA; DNA: TGTGCCAGCAGTTACACAGGGGTTCAGCCCCAGCATTTT; CDR3: CASSYTGVQPQHF
D: NA; V: TRBV24-1; J: TRBJ2-7; size: NA; DNA: TGTGCCACCAGTGATAGGTACGAGCAGTACTTC; CDR3: CATSDRYEQYF
D: NA; V: TRBV6-1; J: TRBJ1-2; size: NA; DNA: TGTGCCAGCAGTGAAGGGGCAGGGGACTATGGCTACACCTTC; CDR3: CASSEGAGDYGYTF
D: NA; V: TRBV7-2; J: TRBJ2-7; size: NA; DNA: TGTGCCAGCAGCTTAGTTTGGGTTGATTCCTACGAGCAGTACTTC; CDR3: CASSLVWVDSYEQYF
D: NA; V: TRBV19; J: TRBJ1-2; size: NA; DNA: TGTGCCAGTAGTATAGCAGATTATGGCTACACCTTC; CDR3: CASSIADYGYTF
D: NA; V: TRBV6-6; J: TRBJ2-7; size: NA; DNA: TGTGCCAGCAGCAATCCCACCTACGAGCAGTACTTC; CDR3: CASSNPTYEQYF
D: NA; V: TRBV7-9; J: TRBJ1-1; size: NA; DNA: TGTGCCAGCAGCTTACAGGGAAGCGAGGCTGAAGCTTTCTTT; CDR3: CASSLQGSEAEAFF
D: NA; V: TRBV7-3; J: TRBJ2-7; size: NA; DNA: TGTGCCAGCAGAGCAGGAGGCTCCTACGAGCAGTACTTC; CDR3: CASRAGGSYEQYF
D: NA; V: TRBV6-6; J: TRBJ1-2; size: NA; DNA: TGTGCCAGCAGTCAAACAACAGGTCCCTATGGCTACACCTTC; CDR3: CASSQTTGPYGYTF
D: NA; V: TRBV20-1; J: TRBJ2-1; size: NA; DNA: TGCGGCGGGGATTCCTACAATGAGCAGTTCTTC; CDR3: CGGDSYNEQFF
D: NA; V: TRBV6-1; J: TRBJ1-5; size: NA; DNA: TGTGCCAGCAGTGATACAGGACTTAGCAATCAGCCCCAGCATTTT; CDR3: CASSDTGLSNQPQHF
D: NA; V: TRBV4-1; J: TRBJ1-5; size: NA; DNA: TGCGCCAGCAGCCAAGTAAGGGGAGGGCAGCCCCAGCATTTT; CDR3: CASSQVRGGQPQHF
D: NA; V: TRBV20-1; J: TRBJ1-1; size: few; DNA: TGCAGTGCTAGACCCCAAGGTGAAGCTTTCTTT; CDR3: CSARPQGEAFF
D: NA; V: TRBV6-5; J: TRBJ1-3; size: NA; DNA: TGTGCCAGCAGTCTGTCGTGGGATTCTGGAAACACCATATATTTT; CDR3: CASSLSWDSGNTIYF
D: NA; V: TRBV27; J: TRBJ1-2; size: NA; DNA: TGTGCCAGCAGTTTGAGCCCTGACTATGGCTACACCTTC; CDR3: CASSLSPDYGYTF
D: TRBD2; V: TRBV19; J: TRBJ2-1; size: NA; DNA: TGTGCCAGTAGTATAGACTCGGGACTAGCGGGAGGGAGCTCCTACAATGAGCAGTTCTTC; CDR3: CASSIDSGLAGGSSYNEQFF
D: NA; V: TRBV14; J: TRBJ2-2; size: NA; DNA: TGTGCCAGCAGCCAAATCGGACCAGGCACCGGGGAGCTGTTTTTT; CDR3: CASSQIGPGTGELFF
D: NA; V: TRBV6-5; J: TRBJ2-7; size: medium-sized; DNA: TGTGCCAGCTGCGGGTTTTACGAGCAGTACTTC; CDR3: CASCGFYEQYF
D: TRBD2; V: TRBV11-2; J: TRBJ2-1; size: once; DNA: TGTGCCAGCAGCTTACGGGGGGGAGTTCATGAGCAGTTCTTC; CDR3: CASSLRGGVHEQFF
D: NA; V: TRBV25-1; J: TRBJ2-2; size: NA; DNA: TGTGCCAGCAGTGAACCCTCAAACACCGGGGAGCTGTTTTTT; CDR3: CASSEPSNTGELFF